This T cell receptor (beta chain) was recorded in a study of blood T cell repertoires in COVID-19. Assay: immunoSEQ multiplex PCR; the TCRdb copy retains only in-frame clones and omits some. In the table there are 140,000 or so clones, 80% to 85% of which are singletons. Only a few counts were recorded for this clone. Trimming pared 1 base from V and 8 bases from J, leaving 18 bases between. The CDR3 is 17 amino acids. The germline V gene has CDR1 LGHDT and CDR2 YNNKEL (reference sequence). The chain employs TRBV3-1 (or the pseudogene TRBV3-2) and TRBJ1-6; a possible D gene is TRBD1 (6 bases). Sequenced sample: peripheral blood. The origin of this receptor is a woman at least 80 years old with acute or convalescent COVID-19. CDR3: CASSQVAGAPMDSPLHF. The CDR3 region has the DNA TGTGCCAGCAGCCAAGTGGCAGGGGCCCCAATGGATTCACCCCTCCACTTT.